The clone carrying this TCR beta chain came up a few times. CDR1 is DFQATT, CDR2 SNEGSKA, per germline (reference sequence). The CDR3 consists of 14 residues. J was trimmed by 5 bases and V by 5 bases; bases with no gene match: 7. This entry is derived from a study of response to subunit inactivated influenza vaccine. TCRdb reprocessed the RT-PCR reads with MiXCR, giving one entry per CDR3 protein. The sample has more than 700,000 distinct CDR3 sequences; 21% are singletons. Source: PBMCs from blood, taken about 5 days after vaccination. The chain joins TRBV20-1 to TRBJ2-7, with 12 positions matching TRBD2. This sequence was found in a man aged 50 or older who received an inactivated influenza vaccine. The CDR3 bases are TGCAGTGCTGACCCTAGCGGGAGGGCCGACGAGCAGTACTTC. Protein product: CSADPSGRADEQYF.